The following is a TCR beta chain sequence with its context. Its antigen is not identified. The data stem from a study of identifying expanded T cells in peripheral blood. Study-level points and caveats: Variance in clone template counts between roughly two-week samples significantly increased with total template count across all healthy donors. Roughly 1.2 clones differed between technical replicates, versus approximately 17 and 20 over time.

Assay: immunoSEQ multiplex PCR; the TCRdb copy retains only in-frame clones and omits some. The sample has 70,000 to 100,000 clones; approximately 91% are singletons. V was cut by 4 bases and J by 4 bases, with 9 bases left in between. This CDR3 is built from 13 residues. From germline, CDR1 is SGHVS and CDR2 FNYEAQ. This clonotype originated in a person aged 18 to 75 in good health. The V and J genes are TRBV7-6 and TRBJ2-3; D gene uncertain. Sequenced material: blood. CDR3 DNA sequence: TGTGCCAGCAGCTCCTTGGGTCCAGATACGCAGTATTTT. Protein product: CASSSLGPDTQYF.